This T cell receptor beta chain appears in the sequencing data of a study of graft-versus-host responses after intestinal transplantation (dated by TCRdb to about 2021). Some background on the complete study: The transplants that recipients received were multivisceral, liver-intestinal, or isolated intestinal. Of the roughly 24 intestinal transplant recipients enrolled in the cohort, one of whom was a retransplant, 3 patients without pretransplant specimens were excluded. Every recipient was given anti-thymocyte globulin induction, followed by around three years of maintenance tacrolimus and steroids. Alloreactive clones were identified by sequencing pre-transplant mixed lymphocyte reaction products and comparing them with unstimulated pre-transplant donor and recipient T cells. A peak of at least 4% donor T cells among recipient peripheral blood mononuclear cells was the definition used for donor T cell macrochimerism. Bulk TCR-beta CDR3 sequencing was used to track graft-versus-host and host-versus-graft alloreactive T cell clones in the graft, circulation and bone marrow after intestinal transplantation. Rather than going through the commercial service, samples from a few later patients were sequenced in-house on an Illumina MiSeq and processed with MiXCR. The paper as a whole reports these results and caveats: GvH clones turned up in recipient bone marrow, with some appearing earlier in ileal mucosa or blood, a pattern consistent with an intestinal mucosal origin. Early after transplant, declines in HvG clones were associated with peak levels of circulating GvH clones. In the allografts of patients with donor T cell macrochimerism, GvH to HvG T cell clonal ratios were high. The relatively low number and heterogeneity of intestinal transplant patients limited the conclusions.

Including cysteine and phenylalanine, the CDR3 has 13 amino acids. Just the 39-base CDR3 DNA is kept, in frame starting at base 1. Per the germline V gene (reference sequence), SGHNT is the CDR1 and YYREEE is the CDR2. V and J lose 4 bases and 4 bases, and a span of 12 bases separates them. The method behind the library was the immunoSEQ multiplex PCR assay. In most patients, genomic DNA was isolated using the Qiagen DNeasy Blood and Tissue Kit and sent frozen to Adaptive Biotechnologies for TCR sequencing. For most patients, high-throughput TCR-beta CDR3 sequencing of genomic DNA was performed by Adaptive Biotechnologies. The paper's processing steps were these. Adaptive's ImmunoSEQ software was the source of the TCR sequencing data for roughly 19 patients, while a few other patients were processed with MiXCR and VDJtools. To correct CD4 versus CD8 sorting errors, sequences present in both subsets at a frequency ratio below 5:1 were removed. CDR3 nucleotide sequences shared by donor and recipient were removed because the origin of these sequences could not be assigned. To count as alloreactive, a clone needed at least 2-fold expansion over unstimulated cells and a minimum CFSE-low frequency of 0.002% (template counts) or 0.001% (read counts). Clones detected in sequenced pre-transplant spleen, lymph node, or MLR CFSE-low populations of the donor or recipient were defined as mappable. Cumulative frequency of alloreactive clones was calculated as a percentage of all sequences weighted by copy number. TCRdb holds this immuneACCESS table with in-frame rearrangements only. Some clones are missing; in checked studies, unresolved V genes explain under half, and the rest has no known cause. D and trimming come from the DNA, and the V and J calls and clone size come from that table. The table for this sample lists some 110,000 clones; around nine tenths of them were counted only once. The ten largest clones add up to roughly 0.24% of the sample.

Concerning this clone itself: Its binding antigen is unknown. It has no much larger one-base neighbor in the sample; base qualities were not kept.

The time point label, read with the paper, signifies: cells obtained before transplantation from donor or recipient. CD3+CD4+ and CD3+CD8+ populations were FACS-sorted from unstimulated pre-transplant donor and recipient cells taken from spleen or lymph nodes. The chain joins TRBV5-4 to TRBJ2-7; the D segment cannot be called with confidence. Here the sequenced sample was unstimulated CD4+ T cells sorted from spleen or lymph node cells, taken before transplant. The receptor comes from a human donor who was the organ donor for an intestinal transplant. The nucleotides are TGTGCCAGCAGCCGCCCCGGGTTTTACGAGCAGTACTTC. Translated, this gives CASSRPGFYEQYF.